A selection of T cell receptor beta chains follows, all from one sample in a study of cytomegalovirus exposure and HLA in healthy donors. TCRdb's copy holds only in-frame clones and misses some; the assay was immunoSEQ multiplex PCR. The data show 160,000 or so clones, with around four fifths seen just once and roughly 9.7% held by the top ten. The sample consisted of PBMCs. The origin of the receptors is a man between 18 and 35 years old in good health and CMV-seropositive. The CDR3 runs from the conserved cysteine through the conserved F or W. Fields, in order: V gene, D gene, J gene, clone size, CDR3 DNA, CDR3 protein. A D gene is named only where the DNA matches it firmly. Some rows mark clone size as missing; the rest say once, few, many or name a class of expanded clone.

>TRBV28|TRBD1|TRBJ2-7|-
TGTGCCAGCAGTTTATACAGGGGGGCCCCCGAGCAGTACTTC
CASSLYRGAPEQYF
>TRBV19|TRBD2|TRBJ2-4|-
TGTGCCAGTAGTATCTTAGTGGGGGGGTTAGAGAACATTCAGTACTTC
CASSILVGGLENIQYF
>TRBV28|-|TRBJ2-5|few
TGTGCCAGTTTTCGGGCAGGGCGGGAGACCCAGTACTTC
CASFRAGRETQYF
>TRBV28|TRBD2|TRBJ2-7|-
TGTGCCAGCAGTAGACTAGCGGGAGTCTACGAGCAGTACTTC
CASSRLAGVYEQYF
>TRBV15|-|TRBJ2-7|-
TGTGCCACCAGCAGTCCTTGGGTCTCCGGAGGGGAGCAGTACTTC
CATSSPWVSGGEQYF
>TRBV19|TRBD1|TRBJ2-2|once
TGTGCCAGTAGTTGGGACAGAAACACCGGGGAGCTGTTTTTT
CASSWDRNTGELFF
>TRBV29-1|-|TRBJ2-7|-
TGCAGCGTTGAGTTCGGCAGGCCCTACGAGCAGTACTTC
CSVEFGRPYEQYF
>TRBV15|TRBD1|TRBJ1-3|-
TGTGCCACCAGCCGGGACAGGGGGACTGGAAACACCATATATTTT
CATSRDRGTGNTIYF
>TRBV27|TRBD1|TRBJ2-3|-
TGTGCCAGCTCCGCCCCAGGGGGTGCGCAGTATTTT
CASSAPGGAQYF
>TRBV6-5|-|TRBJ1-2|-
TGTGCCAGCAGTTACTCGGGAGGGGCGCTTGGCTACACCTTC
CASSYSGGALGYTF
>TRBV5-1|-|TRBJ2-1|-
TGCGCCAGCAGCCCGGAGGGCTCCTACAATGAGCAGTTCTTC
CASSPEGSYNEQFF
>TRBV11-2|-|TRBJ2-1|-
TGTGCCAGCAGCCCTCCGGGGGGCGATGAGCAGTTCTTC
CASSPPGGDEQFF
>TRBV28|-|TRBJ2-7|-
TGTGCCAGCAGACCGATACGGGGTGTCTACGAGCAGTACTTC
CASRPIRGVYEQYF
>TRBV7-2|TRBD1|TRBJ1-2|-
TGTGCCAGCAGCTTAGGGGGGACAGAAGCTAACTATGGCTACACCTTC
CASSLGGTEANYGYTF
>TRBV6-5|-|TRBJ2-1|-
TGTGCCAGCAGTTACTCGTGGGGCGGCTACAATGAGCAGTTCTTC
CASSYSWGGYNEQFF
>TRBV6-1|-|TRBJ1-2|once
TGTGCCGGGGGCGTCGGGTATAATGGCTATGGCTACACCTTC
CAGGVGYNGYGYTF
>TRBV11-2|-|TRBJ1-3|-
TGTGCCAGCAAGGCTACAGGTTTTGGAAACACCATATATTTT
CASKATGFGNTIYF
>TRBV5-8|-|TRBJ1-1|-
TGTGCCAGCAGCTTGTTGGGCAGGGGTTCTACTGAAGCTTTCTTT
CASSLLGRGSTEAFF
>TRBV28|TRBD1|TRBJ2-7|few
TGTGCCAGCAGTTTCGGGGGGACAGGGCCCTACGAGCAGTACTTC
CASSFGGTGPYEQYF
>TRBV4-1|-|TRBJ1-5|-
TGCGCCAGCAGCCTTCGGACATCCCTGGACGGCAATCAGCCCCAGCATTTT
CASSLRTSLDGNQPQHF
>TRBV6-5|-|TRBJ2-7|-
TGTGCCAGCAGTCCCACTGCGGTCCCGTCCGAGCAGTACTTC
CASSPTAVPSEQYF
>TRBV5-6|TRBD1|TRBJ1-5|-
TGTGCCAGCAGCGCCGACAGACAGGGCAGCAATCAGCCCCAGCATTTT
CASSADRQGSNQPQHF
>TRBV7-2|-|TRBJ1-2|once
TGTGCCAGCAGCTTTGTCCCGGGAGGGAGGTATGGCTACACCTTC
CASSFVPGGRYGYTF
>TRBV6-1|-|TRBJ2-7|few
TGTGCCAGCAGTCAATTTCACTACGAGCAGTACTTC
CASSQFHYEQYF
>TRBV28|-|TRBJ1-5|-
TGTGCCAGCAGTTTATCCGGGCGGGGCGCTCAGCCCCAGCATTTT
CASSLSGRGAQPQHF
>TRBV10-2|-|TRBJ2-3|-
TGCGCCAGCAGTGAGCCCTTTGGAGTTGCGGTAGATACGCAGTATTTT
CASSEPFGVAVDTQYF
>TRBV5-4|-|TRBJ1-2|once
TGTGCCAGCAGCTTTGAGGGAAGGGATGGCTACACCTTC
CASSFEGRDGYTF
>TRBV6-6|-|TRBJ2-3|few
TGTGCCAGCAGCCCCGTTTCAGATACGCAGTATTTT
CASSPVSDTQYF
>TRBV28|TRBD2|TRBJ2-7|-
TGTGCCAGCAGTTTTGGCAGCCCGGGACTAGCGGGACGGGTCTTCTTC
CASSFGSPGLAGRVFF
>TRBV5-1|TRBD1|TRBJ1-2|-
TGCGCCAGCAGCTTGAGGGACAGCCCTAACTATGGCTACACCTTC
CASSLRDSPNYGYTF
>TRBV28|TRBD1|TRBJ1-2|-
TGTGCCAGCAGTTCCACAGGGGAGGTCTATGGCTACACCTTC
CASSSTGEVYGYTF
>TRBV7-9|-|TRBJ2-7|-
TGTGCCAGCAGCTCGATTTTGACGGGACAAACAGTGTACGAGCAGTACTTC
CASSSILTGQTVYEQYF
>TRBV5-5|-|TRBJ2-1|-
TGTGCCAGCCTCGAGGCCGATATCCACTCCTACAATGAGCAGTTCTTC
CASLEADIHSYNEQFF
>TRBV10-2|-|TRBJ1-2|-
TGCGCCAGCAGTGCTGAGGGCAGCGGCTACACCTTC
CASSAEGSGYTF
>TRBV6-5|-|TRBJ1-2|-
TGTGCCAGCAGTCAGCTGAGGGGGGGTGGCTACACCTTC
CASSQLRGGGYTF
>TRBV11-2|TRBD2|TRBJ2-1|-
TGTGCCAGCAGCTTAGAGGGGGACTACCTACATCATGAGCAGTTCTTC
CASSLEGDYLHHEQFF
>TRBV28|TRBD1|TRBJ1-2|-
TGTGCCAGCAGGGAGCAGGACAGGGGGCGCCTTATCTATGGCTACACCTTC
CASREQDRGRLIYGYTF
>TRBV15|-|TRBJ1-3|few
TGTGCCACCAGCAGCGTCAGAATTTACAGCTCTGGAAACACCATATATTTT
CATSSVRIYSSGNTIYF
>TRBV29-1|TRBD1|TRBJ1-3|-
TGCAGCGTTGAACATTCGGAGGGGGCTACTGGAAACACCATATATTTT
CSVEHSEGATGNTIYF
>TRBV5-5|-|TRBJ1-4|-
TGTGCCAGCAGCTTGGTATCTGAAAAACTGTTTTTT
CASSLVSEKLFF
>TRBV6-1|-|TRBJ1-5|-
TGTGCCAGCACAGGGCAAGACAATCAGCCCCAGCATTTT
CASTGQDNQPQHF
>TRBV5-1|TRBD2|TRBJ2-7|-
TGCGCCAGCAGCTTCGGACTAGCGGGGACCTACGAGCAGTACTTC
CASSFGLAGTYEQYF
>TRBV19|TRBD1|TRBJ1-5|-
TGTGCCAGTAGTATACGGACAGGGCCAAATCAGCCCCAGCATTTT
CASSIRTGPNQPQHF
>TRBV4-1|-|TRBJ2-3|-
TGCGCCAGCACCCCAAGCCCGAGGCTCCTGGGTATCGCAGATACGCAGTATTTT
CASTPSPRLLGIADTQYF
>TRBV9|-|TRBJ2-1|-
TGTGCCAGCAGCCTACAGGGATATCCCTACAATGAGCAGTTCTTC
CASSLQGYPYNEQFF
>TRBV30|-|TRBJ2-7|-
TGTGCCTGGAGTACCAAGGGGGACATTTACTACGAGCAGTACTTC
CAWSTKGDIYYEQYF
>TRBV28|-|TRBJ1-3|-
TGTGCCAGCAGTTTAGGGCCGGGGACTGGAAACACCATATATTTT
CASSLGPGTGNTIYF
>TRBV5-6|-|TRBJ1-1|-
TGTGCCAGCAGCTTAGAGGCTCTGAACACTGAAGCTTTCTTT
CASSLEALNTEAFF
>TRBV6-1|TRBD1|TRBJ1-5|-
TGTGCCAGCAGTGAAGGGCCGGGACAGCCCCCTCTAAGCAATCAGCCCCAGCATTTT
CASSEGPGQPPLSNQPQHF
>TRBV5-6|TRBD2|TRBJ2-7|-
TGTGCCAGCAGCTTGGCCTATTTTAGCGGGTACGAGCAGTACTTC
CASSLAYFSGYEQYF
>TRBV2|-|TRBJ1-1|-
TGTGCCAGCAGTAATAAGGGACAGAACACTGAAGCTTTCTTT
CASSNKGQNTEAFF
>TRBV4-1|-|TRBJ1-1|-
TGCGCCAGCAGCCACTTGGAACTATGGACAGAGGGGAACACTGAAGCTTTCTTT
CASSHLELWTEGNTEAFF
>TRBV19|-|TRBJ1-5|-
TGTGCCAGTAGTCAGGTCCCTTATCAGCCCCAGCATTTT
CASSQVPYQPQHF
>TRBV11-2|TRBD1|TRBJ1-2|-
TGTGCCAGCAGCTCGACAGGGTTGTATGGCTACACCTTC
CASSSTGLYGYTF
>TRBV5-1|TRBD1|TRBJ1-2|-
TGCGCCAGCAGCGTGACAGGGGCGGACTATGGCTACACCTTC
CASSVTGADYGYTF
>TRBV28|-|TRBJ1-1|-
TGTGCCACCACCTGGGCCGGCACTGAAGCTTTCTTT
CATTWAGTEAFF